This T cell receptor (beta chain) is from a study of CD8+CD57+ T cells in acquired aplastic anemia. Profiling of TCR beta VDJ combinations and CDR3 sequences used genomic DNA as template. TCRdb processed the reads anew with MiXCR; each CDR3 protein has one entry. Of tens of thousands of distinct CDR3 sequences listed, around three quarters are singletons. The CDR3 covers 13 residues. V was cut by 6 bases and J by 9 bases, with 15 bases left in between. The V call is TRBV12-3 or TRBV12-4, the J call TRBJ1-5; no clear D gene. Sequencing used sorted CD4+, CD8+, or CD8+CD57+ T cells (not recorded which) from PBMCs. This TCR derives from a human donor in good health, serving as a control. The CDR3 spells CASSTVARGPQHF. The CDR3 DNA reads as TGTGCCAGCAGCACTGTGGCTCGGGGGCCCCAGCATTTT.